This T cell receptor beta chain was observed in a study of response to subunit inactivated influenza vaccine. Unmatched junction bases numbered 9, after V lost 2 bases and J lost 5 bases. The germline V gene encodes CDR1 SGHKS and CDR2 YYEKEE (reference sequence). The CDR3 sequence is 16 residues long. Study conclusions and caveats: Researchers suggested that each seasonal influenza vaccination recruits few new T cells.

Via MiXCR, TCRdb re-called the RT-PCR reads, giving one row per CDR3 protein. The sample contains roughly 760,000 distinct CDR3 sequences, 21% of which appear only once. In the case of this clonotype: Its target is unknown.

The input for sequencing was PBMCs from blood, taken 4 to 6 days after vaccination. V and J are TRBV5-5 and TRBJ2-2; the match to TRBD1 covers 7 bases. The sequence came from a man aged 50-60 years who received an inactivated influenza vaccine. The CDR3 bases are TGTGCCAGCAGCTTCCGACAGGGTGGGAGTACCGGGGAGCTGTTTTTT. This encodes CASSFRQGGSTGELFF.